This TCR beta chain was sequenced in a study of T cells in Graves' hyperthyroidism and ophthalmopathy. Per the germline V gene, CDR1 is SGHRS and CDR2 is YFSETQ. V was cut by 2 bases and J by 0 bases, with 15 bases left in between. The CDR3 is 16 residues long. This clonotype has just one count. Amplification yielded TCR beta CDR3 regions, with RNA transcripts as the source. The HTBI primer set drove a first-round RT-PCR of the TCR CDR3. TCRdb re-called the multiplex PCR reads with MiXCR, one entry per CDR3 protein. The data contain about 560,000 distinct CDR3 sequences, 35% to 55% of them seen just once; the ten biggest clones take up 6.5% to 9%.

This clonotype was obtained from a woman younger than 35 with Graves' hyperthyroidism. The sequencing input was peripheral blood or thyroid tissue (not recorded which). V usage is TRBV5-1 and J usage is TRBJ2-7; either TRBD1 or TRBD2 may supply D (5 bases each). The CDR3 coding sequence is TGCGCCAGCAGCTTATTTGGGGACCCAGTCTCCTACGAGCAGTACTTC. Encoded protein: CASSLFGDPVSYEQYF.